This TCR beta chain comes out of a study of T cell responses to AZD1222 COVID-19 vaccine. TCRdb keeps only in-frame clones here, not all; method: immunoSEQ multiplex PCR. The sample lists more than 120,000 clones, roughly 90% seen once, with around 1.6% in the top ten. The CDR3 has 17 amino acids. The V and J ends lost 2 bases and 6 bases respectively, with 23 bases between them. Germline values: CDR1 LGHDT, CDR2 YNNKEL (reference sequence). General study results and limits: Of spike-specific TCRs, nearly half reportedly target regions left unmutated in variants. Just six or seven AZD1222 recipients tested seropositive at baseline. Repertoires were obtained only post-peak T cell response.

Of note for this clone: The antigen remains undetermined.

The chain is built from TRBV3-1 (or the pseudogene TRBV3-2) and TRBJ2-7; D might be TRBD2 (6 bases). The clonotype was recovered from an adult who received the AZD1222 COVID-19 vaccine. This material consisted of peripheral blood, taken 28 days after the second AZD1222 dose. The DNA of the CDR3 is TGTGCCAGCAGCCAACAACCGCTCTCGGGAGCGAGGTCCGAGCAGTACTTC. Translation: CASSQQPLSGARSEQYF.